The 22 T cell receptor beta chains below come from one sample, sequenced in a study of human T cells and chemical hapten exposure. MiXCR, applied by TCRdb to the RACE reads, yields one record per CDR3 protein. The table lists about 140,000 distinct CDR3 sequences, about 10% of them singletons, with about 1.3% in the top ten. Time point described: patch test 2, 6 weeks after DPC sensitization. As for treatment: therapeutic diphenylcyclopropenone sensitization with weekly scalp DPC. Material: whole blood, obtained in connection with sensitization to the hapten diphenylcyclopropenone (DPC). These receptors were collected from a woman aged 45-60 years with alopecia areata. Some clones in this sample may be carry-over from other donors' samples.

This clonotype came up many times. The V and J genes are TRBV11-2 and TRBJ2-6, with 7 bases identical to TRBD1. The V segment lost 8 bases and the J segment 1 base; nucleotides outside the gene matches: 8. Germline-derived CDR1 and CDR2 are SGHAT and FQNNGV. There are 16 residues in the CDR3. This CDR3 is CASEGARLSGANVLTF. CDR3 nucleotide sequence: TGTGCCAGCGAGGGGGCAAGGCTGTCTGGGGCCAACGTCCTGACTTTC.

This chain links TRBV18 with TRBJ2-3, with 12 bases identical to TRBD2. This CDR3 spans 18 amino acids. The V gene's germline CDR1 is KGHSH and CDR2 LQKENI. J lost 1 base, V lost 0 bases, and 5 bases had no gene match. This CDR3 is CASSPPIGLAGRTDTQYF. CDR3 in DNA: TGTGCCAGCTCACCACCGATTGGACTAGCGGGGCGCACAGATACGCAGTATTTT.

This clonotype was counted between two and nine times. This rearrangement joins TRBV2 to TRBJ2-1; possibly TRBD2 for D (6 bases). CDR3 length equals 16 residues. V lost 2 bases to trimming and J lost 2 bases, with 13 bases between them. The germline gives CDR1 SNHLY, CDR2 FYNNEI. The CDR3, as DNA: TGTGCCAGCAGTGAACGGCGGGGCGGTGCCTACAATGAGCAGTTCTTC. Protein sequence: CASSERRGGAYNEQFF.

This clonotype was counted many times. The rearrangement links TRBV7-2 to TRBJ2-7; D is possibly TRBD1 or TRBD2 (6 bases each). CDR1 and CDR2 (germline): SGHTA, FQGNSA. The germline V and J ends were trimmed by 2 bases and 7 bases, with 15 bases remaining between them. The CDR3 consists of 14 residues. In nucleotides, the CDR3 is TGTGCCAGCAGCTTAATTGGGGGGCGCGGGGAGCAGTACTTC. It codes for CASSLIGGRGEQYF.

This clonotype appeared a few times. The chain has TRBV4-1 and TRBJ2-2, with 8 bases aligning to TRBD2. This CDR3 is 17 amino acids long. J lost 5 bases, V lost 1 base, and 9 bases had no gene match. Germline CDR1 is MGHRA and CDR2 is YSYEKL. The CDR3 DNA follows: TGCGCCAGCAGCCAAGGAGGACTAGCCCTTCTTACCGGGGAGCTGTTTTTT. Amino acids: CASSQGGLALLTGELFF.

This clonotype came up a few times. This chain joins TRBV6-5 and TRBJ2-3, with D possibly TRBD2 on 6 matching bases. The CDR3 extends over 16 amino acids. The germline V gene has CDR1 MNHEY and CDR2 SVGAGI. Trimming pared 2 bases from V and 1 base from J, leaving 13 bases between. CDR3 DNA sequence: TGTGCCAGCAGTTACCTTGGGGCTAGCGGCACAGATACGCAGTATTTT. Amino acids: CASSYLGASGTDTQYF.

In this sample, this clonotype turned up many times. The chain joins TRBV20-1 to TRBJ2-5; D unclear. CDR3 length: 12 residues. V was clipped by 3 bases and J by 3 bases, with 8 bases between them. From germline, CDR1 is DFQATT and CDR2 SNEGSKA (reference sequence). The CDR3, as DNA: TGCAGTGCTAGTGAGCCCGAAGAGACCCAGTACTTC. Encoded protein: CSASEPEETQYF.

This clonotype has just a few counts. V and J are TRBV7-3 and TRBJ2-3, with 8 bases lining up with TRBD2. J gave up 1 base and V 5 bases, and 8 bases lay outside the gene matches. The CDR3 runs to 16 residues. Germline CDR1 is SGHTA and CDR2 is FQGTGA. CDR3 sequence (DNA): TGTGCCAGCAGCCCCGCGGGAGCGGGAGGCACAGATACGCAGTATTTT. It codes for CASSPAGAGGTDTQYF.

The chain couples TRBV6-6 to TRBJ1-6; D is unclear. CDR3 length: 17 amino acids. Germline-derived CDR1 and CDR2 are MNHNY and SVGAGI (reference sequence). The V gene lost 6 bases and the J gene lost 0 bases, with 15 bases spanning the gap. The CDR3 spells CASRWSGPSSYNSPLHF. CDR3 nucleotide sequence: TGTGCCAGCAGGTGGTCAGGCCCGAGCTCCTATAATTCACCCCTCCACTTT.

J is TRBJ1-5 and V is TRBV6-2 or TRBV6-3; D may be TRBD1 (5 bases). The CDR3 runs 13 residues. V lost 6 bases, J lost 7 bases, and 13 bases lay in between. Germline-derived CDR1 and CDR2 are MNHEY and SVGEGT. This chain's CDR3 is CASSRGGDQPQHF. In DNA, the CDR3 is TGTGCCAGCAGCCGGGGAGGGGACCAGCCCCAGCATTTT.

This clonotype was counted only a few times. CDR3 in DNA: TGTGCCAGCAGCCTTCGACTAGCGGGAATGGCTGAGACCCAGTACTTC. Encoded protein: CASSLRLAGMAETQYF. V is TRBV3-1 and J is TRBJ2-5, with 11 positions matching TRBD2. V was pared by 4 bases and J by 5 bases, with 9 bases of the junction left unmatched. Germline-derived CDR1 and CDR2 are LGHDT and YNNKEL (reference sequence). CDR3 length: 16 amino acids.

The chain uses TRBV9 and TRBJ1-1, with D tentatively TRBD1 (5 bases). The germline V gene encodes CDR1 SGDLS and CDR2 YYNGEE. This CDR3 is built from 13 residues. Deletions cut 5 bases from V and 5 bases from J, with 13 bases between. CDR3 sequence (DNA): TGTGCCAGCAGTTCAGGGCGGGGGACTGAAGCTTTCTTT. Protein product: CASSSGRGTEAFF.

The chain employs TRBV2 and TRBJ2-2; possible D gene TRBD1, 5 bases. Germline V gene lookup returns CDR1 SNHLY and CDR2 FYNNEI. V shed 3 bases and J shed 5 bases, with 13 bases lying between them. The CDR3 is made up of 15 amino acids. The CDR3 is CASSEGPLGTGELFF. For the CDR3, the DNA is TGTGCCAGCAGTGAGGGGCCCTTGGGGACCGGGGAGCTGTTTTTT.

This clonotype was counted many times. The rearrangement uses TRBV6-5 and TRBJ2-1; 7 bases line up with TRBD2. There are 12 residues in the CDR3. Trimming cost V 5 bases and J 9 bases; bases outside gene matches: 4. The V gene's germline CDR1 is MNHEY and CDR2 SVGAGI. Here the CDR3 reads CASSRGRSEQFF. The CDR3 region has the DNA TGTGCCAGCAGTCGCGGGAGAAGTGAGCAGTTCTTC.

The chain joins TRBV19 to TRBJ2-7, with TRBD1 matching over 7 bases. CDR1 and CDR2 from the germline V gene are LNHDA and SQIVND (reference sequence). J was trimmed by 1 base and V by 5 bases; bases with no gene match: 11. This CDR3 is built from 16 residues. The CDR3 region is CASSAQGTVPSYEQYF. The CDR3 coding sequence is TGTGCCAGTAGTGCCCAGGGGACAGTACCTTCCTACGAGCAGTACTTC.

This sequence joins TRBV29-1 and TRBJ2-7; 10 bases match TRBD2. The CDR3 spans 13 residues. Per germline, CDR1 SQVTM and CDR2 ANQGSEA. The trim removed 7 bases at V and 5 bases at J, leaving 8 bases unmatched. CDR3: CSGKAGGPDEQYF. In nucleotides, the CDR3 is TGCAGCGGAAAAGCGGGAGGGCCTGACGAGCAGTACTTC.

The chain links TRBV29-1 to TRBJ1-5; D perhaps matches TRBD1 (5 bases). Trimming took off 4 bases at V and 0 bases at J, with 13 bases between the two ends. The CDR3 loop spans 15 amino acids. Per germline, CDR1 SQVTM and CDR2 ANQGSEA. The CDR3 sequence is CSVAAGTDSNQPQHF. The CDR3 nucleotides are TGCAGCGTTGCCGCCGGGACCGATAGCAATCAGCCCCAGCATTTT.

This clonotype was seen more than once but under ten times. The chain uses TRBV24-1 and TRBJ2-1, with 14 bases matching TRBD2. The ends lost 4 bases at V and 3 bases at J; junction bases unmatched: 4. The germline V gene encodes CDR1 KGHDR and CDR2 SFDVKD. This CDR3 spans 17 amino acids. CDR3 DNA sequence: TGTGCCACCAGTGACCCGGGGACTAGCGGGAGCTACAATGAGCAGTTCTTC. This gives the protein CATSDPGTSGSYNEQFF.

The table lists this clonotype with many counts. The genes are TRBV4-1 and TRBJ1-5, with 7 positions matching TRBD1. Germline V lookup: CDR1 MGHRA, CDR2 YSYEKL. V lost 2 bases, J lost 4 bases, and 5 bases stayed unmatched. The CDR3 covers 15 residues. The CDR3 coding sequence is TGCGCCAGCAGCCAACCAGACAGGGTAAATCAGCCCCAGCATTTT. Protein sequence: CASSQPDRVNQPQHF.

The chain uses TRBV9 and TRBJ2-7; D remains ambiguous. The V gene's germline CDR1 is SGDLS and CDR2 YYNGEE. The length of the CDR3 is 13 residues. Deletions cut 0 bases from V and 4 bases from J, with 8 bases between. The DNA for the CDR3 is TGTGCCAGCAGCGTAGCCCCAGCTTACGAGCAGTACTTC. Encoded protein: CASSVAPAYEQYF.

This clonotype occurred many times. The chain uses TRBV4-1 and TRBJ1-6; 7 bases line up with TRBD1. The CDR3 spans 14 residues. The V and J ends lost 4 bases and 5 bases, in that order; junction bases with no gene match: 2. CDR1 and CDR2 (germline): MGHRA, YSYEKL. The chain's CDR3 is CASSLGQNNSPLHF. For the CDR3, the DNA is TGCGCCAGCAGCCTGGGACAGAATAATTCACCCCTCCACTTT.

The chain recombines TRBV18 with TRBJ1-1; no clear D. Trimming pared 3 bases from V and 3 bases from J, leaving 14 bases between. The length of the CDR3 is 15 residues. Germline V gives CDR1 KGHSH, CDR2 LQKENI. CDR3: CASSPIWGSDTEAFF. CDR3 sequence (DNA): TGTGCCAGCTCACCCATCTGGGGAAGTGACACTGAAGCTTTCTTT.